The clone carrying this T cell receptor beta chain has a count of ten or more. As yet, its antigen is unknown. cDNA synthesis was performed by 5'RACE with 10-nucleotide random UMIs. TCRdb itself ran the 5' RACE reads through MiXCR, one entry per CDR3 protein. This table has tens of thousands of distinct CDR3 sequences, approximately 13% appearing once. The sample belongs to a study of neurological immune-mediated disorders. Trimming took 4 bases from V and 0 from J, leaving 10 bases between them. The CDR3 sequence is 15 residues long. Germline lookup yields CDR1 MGHRA and CDR2 YSYEKL. Study-wide points: No expanded-clone CDR3 amino acid sequence recurred across subjects, suggesting private TCR-beta repertoires. The greatest TCR clonal expansion appeared in HTLV-1-associated myelopathy and the smallest, falling below healthy controls, in multiple sclerosis.

The time point denotes: technical triplicate 1. The cell input for sorted libraries was 1 million, and those cells were CD4+ or CD8+ T cells. This chain links TRBV4-1 with TRBJ2-1, with a weak D call TRBD1 (6 bases). The sequence was obtained from a female donor with HTLV-1-associated myelopathy (HAM/TSP). The specimen sequenced was CD4+ T cells from blood. CDR3 loop: CASSPQGSSYNEQFF. DNA for the CDR3: TGCGCCAGCAGCCCCCAGGGGTCCTCCTACAATGAGCAGTTCTTC.